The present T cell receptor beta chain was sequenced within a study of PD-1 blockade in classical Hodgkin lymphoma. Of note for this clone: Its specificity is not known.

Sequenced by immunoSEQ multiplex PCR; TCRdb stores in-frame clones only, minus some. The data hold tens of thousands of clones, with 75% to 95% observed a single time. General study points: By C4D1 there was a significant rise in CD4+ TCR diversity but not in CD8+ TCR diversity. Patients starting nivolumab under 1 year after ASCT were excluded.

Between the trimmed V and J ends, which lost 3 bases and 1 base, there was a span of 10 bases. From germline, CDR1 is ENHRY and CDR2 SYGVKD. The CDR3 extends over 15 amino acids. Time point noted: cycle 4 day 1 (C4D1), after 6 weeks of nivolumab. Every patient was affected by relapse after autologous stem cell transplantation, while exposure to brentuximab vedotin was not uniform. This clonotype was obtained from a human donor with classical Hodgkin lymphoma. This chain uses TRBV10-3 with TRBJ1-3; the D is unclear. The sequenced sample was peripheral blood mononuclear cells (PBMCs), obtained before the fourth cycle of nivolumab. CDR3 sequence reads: CAISDPTGSGNTIYF. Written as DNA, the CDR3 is TGTGCCATCAGTGACCCCACGGGATCTGGAAACACCATATATTTT.